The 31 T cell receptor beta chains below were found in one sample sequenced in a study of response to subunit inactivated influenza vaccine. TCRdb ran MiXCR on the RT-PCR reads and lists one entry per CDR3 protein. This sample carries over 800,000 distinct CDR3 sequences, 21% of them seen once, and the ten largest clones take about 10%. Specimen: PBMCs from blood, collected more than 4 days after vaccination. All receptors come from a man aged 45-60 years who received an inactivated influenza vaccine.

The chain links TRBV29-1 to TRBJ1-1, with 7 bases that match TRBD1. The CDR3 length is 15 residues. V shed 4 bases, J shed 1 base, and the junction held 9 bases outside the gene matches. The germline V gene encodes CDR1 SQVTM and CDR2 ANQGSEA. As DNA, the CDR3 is TGCAGCGTTGGAGGGGCAAGGGACAGGAACACTGAAGCTTTCTTT. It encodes CSVGGARDRNTEAFF.

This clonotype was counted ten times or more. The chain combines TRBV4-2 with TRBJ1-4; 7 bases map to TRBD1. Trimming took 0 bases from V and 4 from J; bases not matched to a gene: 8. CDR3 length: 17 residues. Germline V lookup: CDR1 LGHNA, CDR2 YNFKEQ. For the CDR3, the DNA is TGTGCCAGCAGCCAAGATCGGTCGACAGGGATTAATGAAAAACTGTTTTTT. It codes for CASSQDRSTGINEKLFF.

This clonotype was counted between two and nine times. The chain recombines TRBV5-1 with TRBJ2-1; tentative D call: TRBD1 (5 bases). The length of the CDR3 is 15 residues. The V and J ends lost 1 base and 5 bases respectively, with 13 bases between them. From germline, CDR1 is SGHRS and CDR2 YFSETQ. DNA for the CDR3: TGCGCCAGCAGCTTGATGATTGCCAGGGACAATGAGCAGTTCTTC. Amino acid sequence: CASSLMIARDNEQFF.

This CDR3 reads CASSPPSSEKLFF. In DNA form, the CDR3 reads TGTGCCAGCAGCCCCCCCTCCTCGGAAAAACTGTTTTTT. This chain joins TRBV7-8 and TRBJ1-4; no clear D gene. Trimming cost V 5 bases and J 8 bases, with 12 bases left between them. Germline loops: CDR1 SGHVS, CDR2 FQNEAQ. The CDR3 runs to 13 residues.

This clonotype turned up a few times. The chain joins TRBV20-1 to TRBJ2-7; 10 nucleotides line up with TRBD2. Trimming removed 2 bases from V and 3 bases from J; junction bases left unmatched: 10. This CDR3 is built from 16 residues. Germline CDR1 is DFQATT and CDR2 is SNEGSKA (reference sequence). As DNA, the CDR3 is TGCAGTGCTAGACCTAGCGGGAGCAGAATATACTACGAGCAGTACTTC. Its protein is CSARPSGSRIYYEQYF.

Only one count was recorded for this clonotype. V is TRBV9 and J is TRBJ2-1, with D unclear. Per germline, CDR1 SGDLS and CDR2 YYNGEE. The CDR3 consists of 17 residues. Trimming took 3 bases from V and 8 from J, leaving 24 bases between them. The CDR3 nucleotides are TGTGCCAGCAGCGCGGACCCGTGGGGTGACAACACCGATGAGCAGTTCTTC. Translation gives CASSADPWGDNTDEQFF.

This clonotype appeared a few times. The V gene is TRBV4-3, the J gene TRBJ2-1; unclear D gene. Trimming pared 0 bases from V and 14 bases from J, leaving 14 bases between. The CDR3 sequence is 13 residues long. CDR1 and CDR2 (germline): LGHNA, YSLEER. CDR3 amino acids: CASSQDWSVRKFF. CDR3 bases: TGCGCCAGCAGCCAAGATTGGAGCGTACGGAAGTTCTTC.

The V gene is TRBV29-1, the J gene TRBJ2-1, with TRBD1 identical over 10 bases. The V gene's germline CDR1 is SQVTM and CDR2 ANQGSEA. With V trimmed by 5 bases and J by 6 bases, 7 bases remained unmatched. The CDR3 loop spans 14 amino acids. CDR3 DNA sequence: TGCAGCGTTAGGATGGGACAGGGGACCAATGAGCAGTTCTTC. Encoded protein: CSVRMGQGTNEQFF.

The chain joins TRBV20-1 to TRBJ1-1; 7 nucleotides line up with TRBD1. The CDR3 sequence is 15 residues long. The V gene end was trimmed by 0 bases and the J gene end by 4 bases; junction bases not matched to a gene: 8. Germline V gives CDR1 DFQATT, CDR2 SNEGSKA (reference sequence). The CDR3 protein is CSARDRGDSGTEAFF. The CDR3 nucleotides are TGCAGTGCTAGAGATCGAGGGGACAGCGGCACTGAAGCTTTCTTT.

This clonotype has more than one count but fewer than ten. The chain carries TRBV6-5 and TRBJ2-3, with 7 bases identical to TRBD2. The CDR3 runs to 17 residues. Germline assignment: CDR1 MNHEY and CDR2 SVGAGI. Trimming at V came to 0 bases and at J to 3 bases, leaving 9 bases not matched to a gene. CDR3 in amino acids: CASSYSARTRRTDTQYF. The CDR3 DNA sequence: TGTGCCAGCAGTTACTCGGCCCGGACTAGAAGGACAGATACGCAGTATTTT.

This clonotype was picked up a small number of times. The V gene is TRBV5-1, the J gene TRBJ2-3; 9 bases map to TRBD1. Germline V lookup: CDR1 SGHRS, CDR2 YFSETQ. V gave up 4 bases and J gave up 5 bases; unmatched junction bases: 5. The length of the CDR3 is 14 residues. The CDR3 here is CASSKGQGRDTQYF. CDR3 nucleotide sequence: TGCGCCAGCAGCAAGGGACAGGGAAGAGATACGCAGTATTTT.

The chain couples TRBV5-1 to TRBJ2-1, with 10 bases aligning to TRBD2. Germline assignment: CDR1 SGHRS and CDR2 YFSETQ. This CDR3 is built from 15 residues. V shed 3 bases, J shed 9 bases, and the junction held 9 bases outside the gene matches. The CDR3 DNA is TGCGCCAGCAGCTGGGCTAGCGGGGGTTCGGGTGAGCAGTTCTTC. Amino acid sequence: CASSWASGGSGEQFF.

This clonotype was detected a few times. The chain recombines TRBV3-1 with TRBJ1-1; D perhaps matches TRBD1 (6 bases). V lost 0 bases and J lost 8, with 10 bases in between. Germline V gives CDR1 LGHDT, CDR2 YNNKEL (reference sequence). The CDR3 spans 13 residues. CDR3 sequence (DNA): TGTGCCAGCAGCCAAGATGGGGGCCTCGAAGCTTTCTTT. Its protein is CASSQDGGLEAFF. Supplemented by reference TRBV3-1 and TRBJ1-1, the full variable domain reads DTAVSQTPKYLVTQMGNDKSIKCEQNLGHDTMYWYKQDSKKFLKIMFSYNNKELIINETVPNRFSPKSPDKAHLNLHINSLELGDSAVYFCASSQDGGLEAFFGQGTRLTVV.

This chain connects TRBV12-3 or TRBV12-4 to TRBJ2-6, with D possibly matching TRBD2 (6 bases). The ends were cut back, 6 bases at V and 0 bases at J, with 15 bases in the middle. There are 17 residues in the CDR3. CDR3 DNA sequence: TGTGCCAGCAGCGGACCCACGGGGGACTCTGGGGCCAACGTCCTGACTTTC. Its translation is CASSGPTGDSGANVLTF.

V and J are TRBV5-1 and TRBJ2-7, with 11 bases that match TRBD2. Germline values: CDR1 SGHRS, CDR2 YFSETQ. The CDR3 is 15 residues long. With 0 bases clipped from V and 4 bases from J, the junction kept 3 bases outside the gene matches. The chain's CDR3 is CASSLVTSGAYEQYF. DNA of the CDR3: TGCGCCAGCAGCTTGGTGACTAGCGGGGCGTACGAGCAGTACTTC.

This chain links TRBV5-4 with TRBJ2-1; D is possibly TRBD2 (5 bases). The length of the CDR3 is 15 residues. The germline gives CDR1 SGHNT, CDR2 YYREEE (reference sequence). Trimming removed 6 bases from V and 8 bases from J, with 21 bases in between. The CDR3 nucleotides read TGTGCCAGCAACCCTGAGCCCCGACTGGAGGATGAGCAGTTCTTC. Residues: CASNPEPRLEDEQFF.

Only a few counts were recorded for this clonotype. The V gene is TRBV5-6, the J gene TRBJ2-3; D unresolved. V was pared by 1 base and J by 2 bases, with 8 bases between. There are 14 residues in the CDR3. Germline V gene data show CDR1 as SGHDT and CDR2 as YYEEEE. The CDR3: CASSLIWDTDTQYF. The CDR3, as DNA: TGTGCCAGCAGCTTGATATGGGACACAGATACGCAGTATTTT.

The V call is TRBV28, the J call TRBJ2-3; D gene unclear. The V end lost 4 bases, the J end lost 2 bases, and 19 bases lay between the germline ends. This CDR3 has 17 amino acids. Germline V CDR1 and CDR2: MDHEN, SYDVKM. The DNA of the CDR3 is TGTGCCAGCAGTTCTCCTCTCAGTCGGGCCTTCACAGATACGCAGTATTTT. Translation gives CASSSPLSRAFTDTQYF. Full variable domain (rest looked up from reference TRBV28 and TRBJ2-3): DVKVTQSSRYLVKRTGEKVFLECVQDMDHENMFWYRQDPGLGLRLIYFSYDVKMKEKGDIPEGYSVSREKKERFSLILESASTNQTSMYLCASSSPLSRAFTDTQYFGPGTRLTVL.

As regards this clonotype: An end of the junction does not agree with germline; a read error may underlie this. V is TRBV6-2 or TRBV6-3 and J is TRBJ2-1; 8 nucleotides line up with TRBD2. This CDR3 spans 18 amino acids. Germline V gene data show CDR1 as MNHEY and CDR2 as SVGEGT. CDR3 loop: CASGYHSGSGGSYNEQFF. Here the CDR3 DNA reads TGTGCCAGCGGTTACCATTCGGGAAGCGGGGGTTCTTACAATGAGCAGTTCTTC.

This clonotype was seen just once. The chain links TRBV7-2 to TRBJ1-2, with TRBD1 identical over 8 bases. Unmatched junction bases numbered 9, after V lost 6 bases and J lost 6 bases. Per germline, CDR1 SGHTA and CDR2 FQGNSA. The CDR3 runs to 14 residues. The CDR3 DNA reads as TGTGCCAGCAGACCAGGACAGGGCTGGGATGGCTACACCTTC. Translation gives CASRPGQGWDGYTF.

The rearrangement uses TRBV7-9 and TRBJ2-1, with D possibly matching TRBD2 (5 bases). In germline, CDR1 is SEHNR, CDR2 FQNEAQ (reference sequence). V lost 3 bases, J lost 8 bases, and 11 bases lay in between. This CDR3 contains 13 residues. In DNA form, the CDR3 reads TGTGCCAGCAGCTTCAGGAGGCCCGATGAGCAGTTCTTC. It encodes CASSFRRPDEQFF.

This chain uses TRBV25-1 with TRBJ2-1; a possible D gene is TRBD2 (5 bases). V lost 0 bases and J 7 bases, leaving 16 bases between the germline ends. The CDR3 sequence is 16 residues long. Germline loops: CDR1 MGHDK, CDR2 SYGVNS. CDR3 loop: CASSEYLVGAKNEQFF. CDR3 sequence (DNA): TGTGCCAGCAGTGAATATCTTGTGGGAGCAAAGAATGAGCAGTTCTTC.

Here the CDR3 reads CASTEWWLAGGLSSTDTQYF. For the CDR3, the DNA is TGTGCCAGCACCGAATGGTGGCTAGCGGGGGGCCTATCAAGTACAGATACGCAGTATTTT. The chain links TRBV12-3 or TRBV12-4 to TRBJ2-3, with 11 bases that match TRBD2. The CDR3 loop spans 20 amino acids. Unmatched junction bases numbered 21, after V lost 7 bases and J lost 3 bases.

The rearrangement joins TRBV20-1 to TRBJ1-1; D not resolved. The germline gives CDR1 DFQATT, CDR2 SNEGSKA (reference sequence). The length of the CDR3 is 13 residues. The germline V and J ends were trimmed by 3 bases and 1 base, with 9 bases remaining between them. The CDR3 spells CSASSVTNTEAFF. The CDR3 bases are TGCAGTGCTAGTTCGGTAACGAACACTGAAGCTTTCTTT.

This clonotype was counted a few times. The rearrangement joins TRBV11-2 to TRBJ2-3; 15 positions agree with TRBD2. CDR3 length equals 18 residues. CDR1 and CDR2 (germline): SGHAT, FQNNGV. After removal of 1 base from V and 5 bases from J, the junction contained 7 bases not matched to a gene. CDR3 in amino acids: CASSLGTSGGARVDTQYF. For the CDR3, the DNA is TGTGCCAGCAGCTTAGGGACTAGCGGGGGGGCCCGTGTAGATACGCAGTATTTT.

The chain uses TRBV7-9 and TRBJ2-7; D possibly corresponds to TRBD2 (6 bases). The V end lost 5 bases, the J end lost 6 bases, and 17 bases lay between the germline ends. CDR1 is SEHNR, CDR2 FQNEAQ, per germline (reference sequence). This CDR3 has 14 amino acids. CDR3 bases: TGTGCCAGCAGCCCGACTAGGGTAGGACGCGAGCAGTACTTC. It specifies CASSPTRVGREQYF.

The CDR3 DNA follows: TGTGCCAGCAGTTTCCGGGGGACAAAGACGGAGACCCAGTACTTC. This gives the protein CASSFRGTKTETQYF. This chain links TRBV6-5 with TRBJ2-5; D may correspond to TRBD1 or TRBD2 (6 bases each). Looked up from germline, CDR1 is MNHEY and CDR2 is SVGAGI. The CDR3 length is 15 residues. Trimming left V 4 bases short and J 5 bases short, with 17 bases between.

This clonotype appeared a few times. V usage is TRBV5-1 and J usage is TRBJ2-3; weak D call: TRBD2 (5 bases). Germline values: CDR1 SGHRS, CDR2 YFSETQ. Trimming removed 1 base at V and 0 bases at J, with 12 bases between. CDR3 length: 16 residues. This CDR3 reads CASSLRAGLSTDTQYF. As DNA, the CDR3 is TGCGCCAGCAGCTTGAGGGCGGGCCTTAGCACAGATACGCAGTATTTT.

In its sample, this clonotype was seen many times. This CDR3 reads CASYRVGETQYF. The CDR3 nucleotides are TGTGCCAGCTACAGGGTGGGGGAGACCCAGTACTTC. The chain recombines TRBV28 with TRBJ2-5, with D perhaps TRBD1 (6 bases). Germline V gene data show CDR1 as MDHEN and CDR2 as SYDVKM. With 8 bases removed from V and 5 bases from J, the gap between germline ends came to 12 bases. The CDR3 totals 12 residues.

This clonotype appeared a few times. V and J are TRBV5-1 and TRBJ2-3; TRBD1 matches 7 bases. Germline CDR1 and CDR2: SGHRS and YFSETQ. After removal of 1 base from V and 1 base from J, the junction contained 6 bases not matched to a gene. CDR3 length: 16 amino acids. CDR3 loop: CASSLYFGTGTDTQYF. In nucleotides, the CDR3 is TGCGCCAGCAGCTTGTATTTCGGGACAGGCACAGATACGCAGTATTTT.

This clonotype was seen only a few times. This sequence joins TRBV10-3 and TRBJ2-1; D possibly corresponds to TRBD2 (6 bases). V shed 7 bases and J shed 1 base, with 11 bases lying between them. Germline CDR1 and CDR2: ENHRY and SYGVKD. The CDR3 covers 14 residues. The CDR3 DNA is TGTGCCATCAAGGGTGGGGGGTCCTACAATGAGCAGTTCTTC. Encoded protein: CAIKGGGSYNEQFF.